These T cell receptor beta chains were read from a single sample in a study of CD8 T cells in Susac syndrome. A single record per CDR3 protein comes from TCRdb applying MiXCR to the immunoSEQ multiplex PCR reads. This table holds 75,000 to 95,000 distinct CDR3 sequences, 90% to 97% found once. Sequences were obtained from CD8+ T cells from PBMCs. The receptors originated from a human donor with Susac syndrome. Each CDR3 is given with its conserved first and last residue. Fields, in order: V gene, clone size, J gene, D gene, CDR3 DNA, CDR3 protein. D genes are given only for firm matches. Clone size appears in some rows only: once, few, many, or a class for an expanded clone.

>TRBV12-3/TRBV12-4|once|TRBJ2-5|.
TGTGCCAGCCTAGAGGGGGGCCAAGAGACCCAGTACTTC
CASLEGGQETQYF
>TRBV7-9|.|TRBJ2-5|TRBD2
TGTGCCAGCAGCTTAGTCGGGGGGGAGACCCAGTACTTC
CASSLVGGETQYF
>TRBV29-1|.|TRBJ1-1|TRBD1
TGCAGCGTTGAATTACCGGGACAGGGGGGCACTGAAGCTTTCTTT
CSVELPGQGGTEAFF
>TRBV29-1|once|TRBJ2-1|.
TGCAGCGTTAGTGGGGGTAAAAGGTCCTACAATGAGCAGTTCTTC
CSVSGGKRSYNEQFF
>TRBV7-2|.|TRBJ2-2|.
TGTGCCAGCAGCTTGAGAATAGGACCCCAAGGGGGCACCGGGGAGCTGTTTTTT
CASSLRIGPQGGTGELFF
>TRBV20-1|.|TRBJ2-6|.
TGCAGTGCTAGAGATGTTGGGCGGAACCTCCCCTCTGGGGCCAACGTCCTGACTTTC
CSARDVGRNLPSGANVLTF
>TRBV30|.|TRBJ1-2|TRBD1
TGTGCCGGGACAGGGGGCGGCTATGGCTACACCTTC
CAGTGGGYGYTF
>TRBV28|.|TRBJ2-5|.
TGTGCCAGCAGTTTCGCCAATCGACAAGAGACCCAGTACTTC
CASSFANRQETQYF
>TRBV20-1|.|TRBJ1-5|.
TGCAGTGCTAAGGCTAGTTTGACGCTCAATCAGCCCCAGCATTTT
CSAKASLTLNQPQHF
>TRBV18|.|TRBJ2-7|.
TGTGCCAGCTCACCAAAAGTGGCTACGGACGAGCAGTACTTC
CASSPKVATDEQYF
>TRBV30|.|TRBJ1-4|.
TGTGCCTGGAGTCAAAACAGATTTAATGAAAAACTGTTTTTT
CAWSQNRFNEKLFF
>TRBV20-1|.|TRBJ1-3|.
TGCAGTGCTAGAGATGGGGGGTTCGGAAACACCATATATTTT
CSARDGGFGNTIYF
>TRBV28|.|TRBJ2-6|.
TGTGCCAGCGGCCTGGGGAGCTCTGGGGCCAACGTCCTGACTTTC
CASGLGSSGANVLTF
>TRBV7-8|once|TRBJ1-5|.
TGTGCCAGCAGCCCCTTGCAGACGTATCAGCCCCAGCATTTT
CASSPLQTYQPQHF
>TRBV5-6|.|TRBJ2-5|TRBD2
TGTGCCAGCAGCCCACGGACTAGCGGGGGGCGGGTGACCCAGTACTTC
CASSPRTSGGRVTQYF
>TRBV30|.|TRBJ2-5|.
TGTGCCTGGAGTACGGGAGAGACCCAGTACTTC
CAWSTGETQYF
>TRBV29-1|.|TRBJ1-1|.
TGCAGCGTTGACGTTGGTGAAGCTTTCTTT
CSVDVGEAFF
>TRBV14|.|TRBJ1-6|.
TGTGCCAGCAGCCAAGCTCTCCTTAATTCACCCCTCCACTTT
CASSQALLNSPLHF
>TRBV6-6|.|TRBJ1-5|.
TGTGCCAGCAGTCTGGGGGGGGCGGGACAGCCCCAGCATTTT
CASSLGGAGQPQHF
>TRBV20-1|once|TRBJ2-5|.
TGCAGTGCTAGTCGAGGCGACGCTAGGACCCAGTACTTC
CSASRGDARTQYF
>TRBV27|.|TRBJ1-6|.
TGTGCCAGCAGTTTTGGGGGGTCACCCCTCCACTTT
CASSFGGSPLHF
>TRBV3-1|.|TRBJ2-7|TRBD2
TGTGCCAGCACAGCGGGGGCTATGTCCTACGAGCAGTACTTC
CASTAGAMSYEQYF
>TRBV29-1|.|TRBJ1-4|.
TGCAGCGTTGGACATATGCAAACTAATGAAAAACTGTTTTTT
CSVGHMQTNEKLFF
>TRBV20-1|.|TRBJ2-1|TRBD2
TGCAGTGCTAGCCTAGCGGGGGTGGTTGAGCAGTTCTTC
CSASLAGVVEQFF
>TRBV20-1|.|TRBJ2-5|.
TGCAGTGCGCCTCCAGGGAATGCATGGGAGACCCAGTACTTC
CSAPPGNAWETQYF
>TRBV9|.|TRBJ1-1|.
TGTGCCAGCAGCGCTGGCCCGGGACGGAGAACGACTGAAGCTTTCTTT
CASSAGPGRRTTEAFF
>TRBV20-1|.|TRBJ1-1|.
TGCAGTGCTCCCTATAATCCTAAACCAGCGTCCACTGAAGCTTTCTTT
CSAPYNPKPASTEAFF
>TRBV9|.|TRBJ2-3|.
TGTGCCAGCAGCGGAAGCGGGCTCCGCACAGATACGCAGTATTTT
CASSGSGLRTDTQYF
>TRBV4-3|.|TRBJ2-7|TRBD1
TGCGCCAGCAGCCAGAGGACAGGGAACTACGAGCAGTACTTC
CASSQRTGNYEQYF
>TRBV5-6|once|TRBJ2-1|.
TGTGCCAGCAGCTTGGGAGGGAGCGAGCAGTTCTTC
CASSLGGSEQFF
>TRBV5-1|.|TRBJ1-6|TRBD1
TGCGCCAGCACGGACAGGGGAAATTCACCCCTCCACTTT
CASTDRGNSPLHF
>TRBV19|few|TRBJ2-6|.
TGTGCCAGTAGTTCTGGTGGGGCCAACGTCCTGACTTTC
CASSSGGANVLTF
>TRBV14|.|TRBJ1-1|.
TGTGCCAGCAGCCCTACCCGCATGAACACTGAAGCTTTCTTT
CASSPTRMNTEAFF
>TRBV28|.|TRBJ2-3|.
TGTGCCAGCAGTTTGGGAGCTTCGAGCGCAGATACGCAGTATTTT
CASSLGASSADTQYF
>TRBV2|.|TRBJ1-2|TRBD1
TGTGCCAGCCGACAGGGGAGTAACTATGGCTACACCTTC
CASRQGSNYGYTF
>TRBV28|once|TRBJ1-5|.
TGTGCCAGTTTCGGGGACAATCAGCCCCAGCATTTT
CASFGDNQPQHF
>TRBV6-6|.|TRBJ1-6|.
TGTGCCAGCACGACCCTCGGAAGCTCCTATAATTCACCCCTCCACTTT
CASTTLGSSYNSPLHF